The present TCR beta chain was sequenced within a study of shared clonotypes between healthy human individuals. Method: immunoSEQ multiplex PCR; TCRdb's copy keeps in-frame clones and lacks some. The repertoire holds some 1 million clones, roughly 70% seen once, with roughly 1.5% in the top ten. The sample comprised memory CD4+ T cells sorted from blood. Subset in this sample: CD45RA-negative fraction. The source is a young man in good health.

DNA for the CDR3: TGTGCCAGCTCAACAAATCAAGAGACCCAGTACTTC. Translating it yields CASSTNQETQYF. The chain couples TRBV18 to TRBJ2-5; D remains unclear. Germline CDR1 is KGHSH and CDR2 is LQKENI. The V gene lost 5 bases and the J gene lost 2 bases, with 6 bases spanning the gap. The CDR3 loop spans 12 amino acids.